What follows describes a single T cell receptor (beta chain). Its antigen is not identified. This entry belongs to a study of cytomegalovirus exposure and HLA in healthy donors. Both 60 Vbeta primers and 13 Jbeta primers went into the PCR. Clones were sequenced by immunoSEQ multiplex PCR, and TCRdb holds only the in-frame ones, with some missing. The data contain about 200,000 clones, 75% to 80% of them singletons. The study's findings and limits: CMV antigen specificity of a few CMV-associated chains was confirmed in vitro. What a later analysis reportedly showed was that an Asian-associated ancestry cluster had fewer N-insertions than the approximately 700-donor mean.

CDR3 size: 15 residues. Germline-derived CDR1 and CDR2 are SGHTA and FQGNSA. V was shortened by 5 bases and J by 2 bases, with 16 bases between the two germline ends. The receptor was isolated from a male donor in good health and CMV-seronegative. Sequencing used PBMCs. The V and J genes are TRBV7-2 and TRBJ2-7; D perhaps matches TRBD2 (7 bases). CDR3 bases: TGTGCCAGCAGCCCAGGGGAGGGTTCAACCTACGAGCAGTACTTC. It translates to CASSPGEGSTYEQYF.